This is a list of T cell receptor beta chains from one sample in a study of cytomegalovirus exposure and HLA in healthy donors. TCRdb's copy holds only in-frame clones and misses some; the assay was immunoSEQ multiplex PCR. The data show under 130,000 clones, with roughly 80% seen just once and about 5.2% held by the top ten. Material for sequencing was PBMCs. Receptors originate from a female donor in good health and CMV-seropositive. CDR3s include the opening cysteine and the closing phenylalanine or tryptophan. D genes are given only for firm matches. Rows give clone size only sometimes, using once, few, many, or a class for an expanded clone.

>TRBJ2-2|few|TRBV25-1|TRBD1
TGTGCCAGCAGTACCCTAGGGGGACAGGGAGGAAACGGGGAGCTGTTTTTT
CASSTLGGQGGNGELFF
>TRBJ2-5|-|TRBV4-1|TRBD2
TGCGCCAGCAGCCAAGCTTATTCTAGCGGGAGGGAGACCCAGTACTTC
CASSQAYSSGRETQYF
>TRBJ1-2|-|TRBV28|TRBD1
TGTGCCAGCAGTTTCGGGGCTTCGACAGGGCTCAAAGGCTACACCTTC
CASSFGASTGLKGYTF
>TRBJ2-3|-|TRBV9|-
TGTGCCAGCAGCGATACAGGGATGGATACGCAGTATTTT
CASSDTGMDTQYF
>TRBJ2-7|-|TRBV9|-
TGTGCCAGCAGCGCGAGGCATGGCTACGAGCAGTACTTC
CASSARHGYEQYF
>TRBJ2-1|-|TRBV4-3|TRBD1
TGCGCCAGCAGCCAAGAACCGGGACAGGGATTTGGTGAGCAGTTCTTC
CASSQEPGQGFGEQFF
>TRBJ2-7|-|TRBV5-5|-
TGTGCCAGCAGCTCTGGCCCTTACGAGCAGTACTTC
CASSSGPYEQYF
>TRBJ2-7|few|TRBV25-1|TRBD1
TGTGCCAGCAGTGAATATGGGACAGGACCTTCTGAGCAGTACTTC
CASSEYGTGPSEQYF
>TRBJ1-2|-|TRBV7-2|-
TGTGCCAGCAGCTTAAATCTTGCGGCCACCTATGGCTACACCTTC
CASSLNLAATYGYTF
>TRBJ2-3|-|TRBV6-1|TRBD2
TGTGCCAGCAGTGCCCGAGGGAGCGGGGGAGTATCAGATACGCAGTATTTT
CASSARGSGGVSDTQYF
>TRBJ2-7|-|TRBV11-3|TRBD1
TGTGCCAGCAGCTTAGAGGACAGGGGACGATTCGAGCAGTACTTC
CASSLEDRGRFEQYF
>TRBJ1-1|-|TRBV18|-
TGTGCCAGCTCACCCGGGGTTAACACTGAAGCTTTCTTT
CASSPGVNTEAFF
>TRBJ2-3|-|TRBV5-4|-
TGTGCCAGTAGTTTGAAGGCACTAGGTTACACAGATACGCAGTATTTT
CASSLKALGYTDTQYF
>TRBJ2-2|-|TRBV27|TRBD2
TGTACCAGCAGTTTAGCCTCCGGGGGGAAGGGCGGGGAGCTGTTTTTT
CTSSLASGGKGGELFF
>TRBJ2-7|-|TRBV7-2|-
TGTGCCAGCAGCTCCTACCAGGTCTCTTACGAGCAGTACTTC
CASSSYQVSYEQYF
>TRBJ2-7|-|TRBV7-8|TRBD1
TGTGCCAGCAGCGGACAGGGGAACCCCTACGAGCAGTACTTC
CASSGQGNPYEQYF
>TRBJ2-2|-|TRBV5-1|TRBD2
TGCGCCAGCAGCTTGGGCCGGGACTACTACACCGGGGAGCTGTTTTTT
CASSLGRDYYTGELFF
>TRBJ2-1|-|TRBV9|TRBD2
TGTGCCAGCAGCGTGACTAGCGGGGGGTACAATGAGCAGTTCTTC
CASSVTSGGYNEQFF
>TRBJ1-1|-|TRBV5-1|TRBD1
TGCGCCAGCAGCTTGAGTCCAGGGGGCAACACTGAAGCTTTCTTT
CASSLSPGGNTEAFF
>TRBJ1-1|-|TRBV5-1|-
TGCGCCAGCAGCTCAGGTACAGGGTTGGGCACTGAAGCTTTCTTT
CASSSGTGLGTEAFF
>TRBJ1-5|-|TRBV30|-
TGTGCCTGGAACTACAAGATCGGCAATCAGCCCCAGCATTTT
CAWNYKIGNQPQHF
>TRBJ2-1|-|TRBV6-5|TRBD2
TGTGCCAGCAGTCTTGGGACTAGCGGGAGCAATGAGCAGTTCTTC
CASSLGTSGSNEQFF
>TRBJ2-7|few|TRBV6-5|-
TGTGCCAGCAGTTACACGGGGTTCGGCGAGCAGTACTTC
CASSYTGFGEQYF
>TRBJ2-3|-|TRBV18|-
TGTGCCAGCTCACCTTTGGGAGTTAGCACAGATACGCAGTATTTT
CASSPLGVSTDTQYF
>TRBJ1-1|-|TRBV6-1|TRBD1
TGTGCCAGCAGTCGGACAGGGGACACTGAAGCTTTCTTT
CASSRTGDTEAFF
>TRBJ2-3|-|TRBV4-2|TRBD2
TGTGCCAGCAGCCAAGATCCGCGGGGGGGCACAGATACGCAGTATTTT
CASSQDPRGGTDTQYF
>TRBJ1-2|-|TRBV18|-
TGTGCCAGCTCACCACTAGACAGATACTATGGCTACACCTTC
CASSPLDRYYGYTF
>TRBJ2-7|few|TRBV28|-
TGTGCCAGCAGTGCTGGGCACCTCTACGAGCAGTACTTC
CASSAGHLYEQYF
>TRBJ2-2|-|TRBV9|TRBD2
TGTGCCAGCAGCCCCGAGGGTGGTAGCGGGAAGAGTCACACCGGGGAGCTGTTTTTT
CASSPEGGSGKSHTGELFF
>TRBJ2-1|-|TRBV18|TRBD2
TGTGCCAGCTCACGATTACTAGCGGGAGGGCCCTTGGATGAGCAGTTCTTC
CASSRLLAGGPLDEQFF